What follows are 5 T cell receptor beta chains derived from one specimen sequenced in a study of OX40 agonist ivuxolimab in advanced cancers. Sequencing used immunoSEQ multiplex PCR; TCRdb keeps in-frame clones, though not all of them. Found here are some 86,000 clones, less than 95% of them singletons; the top ten hold 0.33%. This specimen was CD4+ or CD8+ T cells sorted from blood, taken in a trial of the OX40 agonist ivuxolimab. These receptors were collected from an adult with an advanced solid tumor such as melanoma, head and neck, liver or kidney cancer.

The chain recombines TRBV7-9 with TRBJ1-6, with D uncertain. Trimming removed 1 base at V and 9 bases at J, with 10 bases between. The CDR3 loop spans 14 amino acids. CDR1 is SEHNR and CDR2 is FQNEAQ in the germline V gene (reference sequence). The CDR3 DNA reads as TGTGCCAGCAGCTTAGAGGGTTGGGGTTCACCCCTCCACTTT. This encodes CASSLEGWGSPLHF.

The J gene is TRBJ1-1, the V gene TRBV19; a possible D gene is TRBD1 (5 bases). This CDR3 is built from 14 residues. Trimming removed 4 bases from V and 1 base from J, with 10 bases in between. Germline CDR1 reads LNHDA; CDR2 reads SQIVND (reference sequence). Here the CDR3 DNA reads TGTGCCAGTAGTACCAGGGACTCGAACACTGAAGCTTTCTTT. Its protein product is CASSTRDSNTEAFF. Variable domain in full (rest from reference TRBV19 and TRBJ1-1): DGGITQSPKYLFRKEGQNVTLSCEQNLNHDAMYWYRQDPGQGLRLIYYSQIVNDFQKGDIAEGYSVSREKKESFPLTVTSAQKNPTAFYLCASSTRDSNTEAFFGQGTRLTVV.

The rearrangement links TRBV5-1 to TRBJ2-5, with D perhaps matching TRBD2 (6 bases). The CDR3 has 15 amino acids. Trimming pared 0 bases from V and 3 bases from J, leaving 12 bases between. The germline V gene encodes CDR1 SGHRS and CDR2 YFSETQ. As DNA, the CDR3 is TGCGCCAGCAGCTTGGCCCTGGACTATAAAGAGACCCAGTACTTC. Its protein is CASSLALDYKETQYF. The whole variable domain, filled in from reference TRBV5-1 and TRBJ2-5, reads KAGVTQTPRYLIKTRGQQVTLSCSPISGHRSVSWYQQTPGQGLQFLFEYFSETQRNKGNFPGRFSGRQFSNSRSEMNVSTLELGDSALYLCASSLALDYKETQYFGPGTRLLVL.

This chain uses TRBV29-1 with TRBJ1-1; 8 nucleotides agree with TRBD1. Germline V lookup: CDR1 SQVTM, CDR2 ANQGSEA. With 7 bases clipped from V and 1 base from J, the junction kept 8 bases outside the gene matches. This CDR3 contains 14 residues. The CDR3 spells CSGTGSLENTEAFF. The CDR3 DNA sequence: TGCAGCGGGACAGGGAGCCTTGAGAACACTGAAGCTTTCTTT.

The V gene is TRBV6-6, the J gene TRBJ1-5; unclear D gene. The CDR3 has 16 amino acids. Germline V gene lookup returns CDR1 MNHNY and CDR2 SVGAGI (reference sequence). Trimming removed 7 bases from V and 3 bases from J, with 19 bases in between. As DNA, the CDR3 is TGTGCCAGCATCGCGGAGTACAGACAATTCAATCAGCCCCAGCATTTT. It codes for CASIAEYRQFNQPQHF.